The source of this T cell receptor (beta chain) is a study of OX40 agonist ivuxolimab in advanced cancers. Study details: Cohort: around 83% men, mean age approximately 64, aged about 20 to 79. Study-level findings and limits: Low normalized T-cell clonal expansion also characterized some of the nonresponders.

CDR3 length: 16 residues. Germline V CDR1 and CDR2: LNHDA, SQIVND (reference sequence). Trimming removed 3 bases at V and 0 bases at J, with 13 bases between. TCRdb keeps only in-frame clones here, not all; method: immunoSEQ multiplex PCR. The sample lists tens of thousands of clones, 65% to 90% seen once, with around 50% in the top ten. Remarks on this clone: Its specificity is not known.

The sample consisted of CD4+ or CD8+ T cells sorted from blood, taken in a trial of the OX40 agonist ivuxolimab. The chain joins TRBV19 to TRBJ2-3; D is uncertain. This clonotype was sampled from an adult with an advanced solid tumor such as melanoma, head and neck, liver or kidney cancer. The CDR3 nucleotides are TGTGCCAGTAGTATCGGTTGGGCGACTAGCACAGATACGCAGTATTTT. Its protein product is CASSIGWATSTDTQYF.